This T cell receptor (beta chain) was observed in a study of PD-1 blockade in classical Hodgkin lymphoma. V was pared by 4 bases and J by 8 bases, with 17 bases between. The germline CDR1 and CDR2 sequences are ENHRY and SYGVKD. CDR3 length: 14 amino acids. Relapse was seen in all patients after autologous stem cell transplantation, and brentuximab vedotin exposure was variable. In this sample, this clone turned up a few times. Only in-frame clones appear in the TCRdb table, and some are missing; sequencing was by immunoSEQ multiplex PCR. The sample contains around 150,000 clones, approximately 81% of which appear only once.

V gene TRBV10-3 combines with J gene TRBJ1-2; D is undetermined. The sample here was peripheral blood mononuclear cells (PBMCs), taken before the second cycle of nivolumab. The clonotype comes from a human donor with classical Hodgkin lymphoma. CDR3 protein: CAISAPGILGGYTF. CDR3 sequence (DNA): TGTGCCATCAGTGCCCCGGGCATCCTGGGGGGCTACACCTTC.